This T cell receptor (beta chain) was observed in a study of response to subunit inactivated influenza vaccine. CDR1 and CDR2 (germline): DFQATT, SNEGSKA (reference sequence). The CDR3 has 14 amino acids. With 6 bases removed from V and 2 bases from J, the gap between germline ends came to 13 bases. General study results and limits: The authors offered the suggestion that each seasonal influenza vaccination recruits few new T cells.

This clonotype was seen many times. What it recognizes is unknown. TCRdb reprocessed the RT-PCR reads via MiXCR and lists one record per CDR3 protein. Found here are over 450,000 distinct CDR3 sequences, 13% of them singletons; the top ten hold roughly 13%. The receptor's source is a man aged 50 to 59 who received an inactivated influenza vaccine. The chain links TRBV20-1 to TRBJ2-2; D is uncertain. This specimen consisted of PBMCs from blood, obtained 45 days after vaccination. CDR3: CSAARQTNTGELFF. In DNA, the CDR3 is TGCAGTGCCGCCCGGCAGACTAACACCGGGGAGCTGTTTTTT.